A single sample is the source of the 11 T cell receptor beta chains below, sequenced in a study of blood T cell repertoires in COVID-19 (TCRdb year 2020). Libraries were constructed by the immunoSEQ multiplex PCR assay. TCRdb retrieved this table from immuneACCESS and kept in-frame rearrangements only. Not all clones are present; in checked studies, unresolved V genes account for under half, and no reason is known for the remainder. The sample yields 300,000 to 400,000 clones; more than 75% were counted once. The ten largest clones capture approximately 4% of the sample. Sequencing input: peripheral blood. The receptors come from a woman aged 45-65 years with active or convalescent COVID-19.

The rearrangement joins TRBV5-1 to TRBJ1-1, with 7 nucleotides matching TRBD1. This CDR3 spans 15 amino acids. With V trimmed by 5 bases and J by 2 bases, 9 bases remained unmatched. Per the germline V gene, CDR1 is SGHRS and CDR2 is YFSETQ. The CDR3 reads CASRSRQGFNTEAFF. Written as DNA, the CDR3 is TGCGCCAGCAGGTCCCGACAGGGCTTTAACACTGAAGCTTTCTTT.

CDR3 sequence (DNA): TGTGCCAGCAGCCAATCCTCTAGAGACTATGGCTACACCTTC. Protein sequence: CASSQSSRDYGYTF. This chain joins TRBV14 and TRBJ1-2, with D unclear. This CDR3 comprises 14 residues. Germline CDR1 is SGHDN and CDR2 is FVKESK. The ends were cut back, 2 bases at V and 3 bases at J, with 10 bases in the middle.

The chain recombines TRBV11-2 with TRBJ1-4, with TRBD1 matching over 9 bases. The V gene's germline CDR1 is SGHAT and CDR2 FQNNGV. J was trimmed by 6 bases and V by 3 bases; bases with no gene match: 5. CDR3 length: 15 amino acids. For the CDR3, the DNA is TGTGCCAGCAGCTTTTACAGGGGGCGGGATGAAAAACTGTTTTTT. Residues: CASSFYRGRDEKLFF.

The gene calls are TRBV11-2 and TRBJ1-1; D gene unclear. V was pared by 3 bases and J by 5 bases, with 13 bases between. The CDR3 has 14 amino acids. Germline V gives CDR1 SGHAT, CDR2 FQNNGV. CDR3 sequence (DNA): TGTGCCAGCAGCTTCCATGTGGGCGAGACTGAAGCTTTCTTT. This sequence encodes CASSFHVGETEAFF.

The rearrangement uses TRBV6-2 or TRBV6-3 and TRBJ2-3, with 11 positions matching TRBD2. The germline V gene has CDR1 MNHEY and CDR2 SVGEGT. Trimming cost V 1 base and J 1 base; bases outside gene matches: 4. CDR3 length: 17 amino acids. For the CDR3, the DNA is TGTGCCAGCAGTTACTATAGCGGGAGGGCCCGCACAGATACGCAGTATTTT. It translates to CASSYYSGRARTDTQYF.

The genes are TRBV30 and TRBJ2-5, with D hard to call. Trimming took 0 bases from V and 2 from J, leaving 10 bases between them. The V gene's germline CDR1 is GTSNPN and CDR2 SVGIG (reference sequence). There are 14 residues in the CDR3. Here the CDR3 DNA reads TGTGCCTGGAGTGTTAGTAGCTTTCAAGAGACCCAGTACTTC. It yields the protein CAWSVSSFQETQYF.

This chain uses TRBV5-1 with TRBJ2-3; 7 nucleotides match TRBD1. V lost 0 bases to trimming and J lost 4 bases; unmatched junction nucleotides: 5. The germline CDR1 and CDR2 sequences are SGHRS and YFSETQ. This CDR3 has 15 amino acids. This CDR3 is CASSLDFDRADTQYF. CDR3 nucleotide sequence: TGCGCCAGCAGCTTGGACTTTGACAGGGCAGATACGCAGTATTTT.

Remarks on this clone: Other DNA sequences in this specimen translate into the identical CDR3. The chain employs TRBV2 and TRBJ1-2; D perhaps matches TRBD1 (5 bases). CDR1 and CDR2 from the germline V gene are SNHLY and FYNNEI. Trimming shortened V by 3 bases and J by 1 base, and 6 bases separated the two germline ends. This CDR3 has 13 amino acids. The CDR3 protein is CASSEQGNYGYTF. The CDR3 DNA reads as TGTGCCAGCAGTGAGCAGGGTAACTATGGCTACACCTTC.

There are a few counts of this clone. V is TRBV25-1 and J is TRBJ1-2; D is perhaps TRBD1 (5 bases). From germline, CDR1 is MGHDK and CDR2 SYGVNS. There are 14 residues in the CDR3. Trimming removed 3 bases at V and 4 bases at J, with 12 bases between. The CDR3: CASSDPGHSYGYTF. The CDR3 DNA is TGTGCCAGCAGTGATCCCGGACACTCCTATGGCTACACCTTC.

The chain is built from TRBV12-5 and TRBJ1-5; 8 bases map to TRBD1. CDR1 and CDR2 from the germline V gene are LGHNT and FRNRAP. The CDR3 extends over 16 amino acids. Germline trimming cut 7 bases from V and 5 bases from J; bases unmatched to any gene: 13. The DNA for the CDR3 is TGTGCTAGTGCCCCCGGACAGGGTTTCTCGGATCAGCCCCAGCATTTT. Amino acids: CASAPGQGFSDQPQHF.

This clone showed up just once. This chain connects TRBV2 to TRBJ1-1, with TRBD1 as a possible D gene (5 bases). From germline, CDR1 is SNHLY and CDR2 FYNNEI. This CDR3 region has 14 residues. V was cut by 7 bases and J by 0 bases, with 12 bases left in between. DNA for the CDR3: TGTGCCAGCAAGGCAGGGAACATGAACACTGAAGCTTTCTTT. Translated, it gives CASKAGNMNTEAFF.